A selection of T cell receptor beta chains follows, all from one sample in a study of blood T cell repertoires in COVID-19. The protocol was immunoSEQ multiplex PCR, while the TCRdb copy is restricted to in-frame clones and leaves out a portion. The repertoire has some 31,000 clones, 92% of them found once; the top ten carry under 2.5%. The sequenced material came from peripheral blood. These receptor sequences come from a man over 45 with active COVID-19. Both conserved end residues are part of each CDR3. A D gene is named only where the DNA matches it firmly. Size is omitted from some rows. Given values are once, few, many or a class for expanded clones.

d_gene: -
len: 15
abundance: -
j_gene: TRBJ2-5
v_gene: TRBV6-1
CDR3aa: CASREGLNRGETQYF
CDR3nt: TGTGCCAGCAGAGAAGGGCTCAATCGGGGGGAGACCCAGTACTTC

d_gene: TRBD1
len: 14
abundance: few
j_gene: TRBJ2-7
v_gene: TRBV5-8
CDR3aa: CASLWLQGAYEQYF
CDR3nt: TGTGCCAGCCTTTGGTTACAGGGGGCCTACGAGCAGTACTTC

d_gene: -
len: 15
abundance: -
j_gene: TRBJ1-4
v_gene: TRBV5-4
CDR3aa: CASSLGTQRDEKLFF
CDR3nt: TGTGCCAGCAGCTTGGGGACCCAGAGGGATGAAAAACTGTTTTTT

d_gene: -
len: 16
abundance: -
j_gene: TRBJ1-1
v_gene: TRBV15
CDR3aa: CATSRGGRVMNTEAFF
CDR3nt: TGTGCCACCAGCAGAGGTGGCAGGGTAATGAACACTGAAGCTTTCTTT

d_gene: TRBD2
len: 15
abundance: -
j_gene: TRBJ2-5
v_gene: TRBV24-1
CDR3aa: CATSDPGTSGETQYF
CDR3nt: TGTGCCACCAGTGACCCGGGGACTAGCGGAGAGACCCAGTACTTC

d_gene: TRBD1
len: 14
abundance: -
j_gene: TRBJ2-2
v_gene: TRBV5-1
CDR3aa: CASSYGTDAGELFF
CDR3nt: TGCGCCAGCAGCTACGGGACAGACGCCGGGGAGCTGTTTTTT

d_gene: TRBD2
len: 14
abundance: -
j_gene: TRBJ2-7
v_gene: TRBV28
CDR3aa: CASSFSGRTGEQYF
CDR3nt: TGTGCCAGCAGTTTTAGCGGGAGAACAGGCGAGCAGTACTTC

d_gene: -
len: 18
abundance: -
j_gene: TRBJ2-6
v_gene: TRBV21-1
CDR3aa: CASSSEDRVSSGANVLTF
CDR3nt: TGTGCCAGCAGCAGCGAGGACAGGGTCTCCTCTGGGGCCAACGTCCTGACTTTC

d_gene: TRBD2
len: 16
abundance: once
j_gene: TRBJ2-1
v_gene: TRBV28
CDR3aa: CASSYLAGGPLGEQFF
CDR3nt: TGTGCCAGCAGTTACTTAGCGGGAGGTCCCCTAGGGGAGCAGTTCTTC

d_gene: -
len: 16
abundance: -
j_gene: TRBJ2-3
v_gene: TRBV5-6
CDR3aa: CASSSPRRGFTDTQYF
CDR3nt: TGTGCCAGCAGCTCCCCCAGGCGGGGATTCACAGATACGCAGTATTTT

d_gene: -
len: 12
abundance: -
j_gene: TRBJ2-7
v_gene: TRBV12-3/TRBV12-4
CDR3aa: CASRTTAGEQYF
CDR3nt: TGTGCCAGCAGAACGACAGCCGGGGAGCAGTACTTC

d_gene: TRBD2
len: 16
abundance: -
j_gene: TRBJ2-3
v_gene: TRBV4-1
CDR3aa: CASSQGSGRRVDTQYF
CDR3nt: TGCGCCAGCAGCCAAGGTAGCGGGAGGAGAGTTGATACGCAGTATTTT

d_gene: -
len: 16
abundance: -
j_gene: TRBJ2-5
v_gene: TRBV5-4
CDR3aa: CASSLEPGTPQETQYF
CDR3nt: TGTGCCAGCAGCTTGGAGCCCGGGACACCTCAAGAGACCCAGTACTTC

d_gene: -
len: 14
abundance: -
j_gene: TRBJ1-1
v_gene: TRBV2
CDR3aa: CASKGHPLDTEAFF
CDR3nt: TGTGCCAGCAAGGGACACCCGTTAGACACTGAAGCTTTCTTT

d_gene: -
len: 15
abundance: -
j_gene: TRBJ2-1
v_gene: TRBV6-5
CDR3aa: CASRGAVSSYNEQFF
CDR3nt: TGTGCCAGCAGGGGAGCGGTAAGCTCCTACAATGAGCAGTTCTTC

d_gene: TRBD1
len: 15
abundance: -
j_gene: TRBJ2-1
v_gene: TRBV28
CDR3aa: CASSTVGQGDNEQFF
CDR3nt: TGTGCCAGCAGCACGGTGGGACAGGGAGACAATGAGCAGTTCTTC

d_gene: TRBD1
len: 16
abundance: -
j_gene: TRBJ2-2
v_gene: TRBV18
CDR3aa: CASSPQRQGNTGELFF
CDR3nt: TGTGCCAGCTCACCACAGAGACAGGGTAACACCGGGGAGCTGTTTTTT

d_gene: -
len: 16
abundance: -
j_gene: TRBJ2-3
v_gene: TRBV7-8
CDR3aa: CASSKEQGKRADTQYF
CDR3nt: TGTGCCAGCAGCAAAGAACAGGGAAAACGTGCAGATACGCAGTATTTT

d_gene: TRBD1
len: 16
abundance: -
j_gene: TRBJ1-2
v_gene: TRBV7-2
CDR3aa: CASSPQTGQAAYGYTF
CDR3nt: TGTGCCAGCAGCCCGCAAACGGGACAGGCTGCATATGGCTACACCTTC

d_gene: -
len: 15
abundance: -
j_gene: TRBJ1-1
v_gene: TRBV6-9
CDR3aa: CASSYLWTTDTEAFF
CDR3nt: TGTGCCAGCAGTTACCTGTGGACAACGGACACTGAAGCTTTCTTT

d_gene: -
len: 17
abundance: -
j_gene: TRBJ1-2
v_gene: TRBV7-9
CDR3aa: CASSWGNRDFIGYGYTF
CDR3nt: TGTGCCAGCAGCTGGGGGAACCGGGACTTCATAGGCTATGGCTACACCTTC

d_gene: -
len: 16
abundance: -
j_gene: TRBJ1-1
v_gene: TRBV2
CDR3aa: CASSESVGVLDTEAFF
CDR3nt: TGTGCCAGCAGTGAATCAGTCGGGGTTTTAGACACTGAAGCTTTCTTT

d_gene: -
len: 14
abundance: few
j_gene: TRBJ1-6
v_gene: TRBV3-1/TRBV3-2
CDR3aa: CASSQRRVGSPLHF
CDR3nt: TGTGCCAGCAGCCAACGGAGGGTGGGATCACCCCTCCACTTT

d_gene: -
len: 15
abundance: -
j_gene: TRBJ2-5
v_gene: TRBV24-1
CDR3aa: CATSDSRTRGETQYF
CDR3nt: TGTGCCACCAGTGATTCCAGGACCCGGGGGGAGACCCAGTACTTC

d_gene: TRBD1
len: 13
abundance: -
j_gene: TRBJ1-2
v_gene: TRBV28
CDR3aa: CASGTGRNYGYTF
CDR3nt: TGTGCCAGCGGGACAGGGAGGAACTATGGCTACACCTTC

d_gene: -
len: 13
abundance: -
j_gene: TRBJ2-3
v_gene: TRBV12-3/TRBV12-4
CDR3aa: CASCARGPDTQYF
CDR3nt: TGTGCCAGCTGCGCTAGAGGGCCAGATACGCAGTATTTT

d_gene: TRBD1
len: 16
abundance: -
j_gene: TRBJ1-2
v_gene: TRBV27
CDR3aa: CASSLRGTGSNYGYTF
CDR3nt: TGTGCCAGCAGTTTACGGGGGACAGGATCAAACTATGGCTACACCTTC

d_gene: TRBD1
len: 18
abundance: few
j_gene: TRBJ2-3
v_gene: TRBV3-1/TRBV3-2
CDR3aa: CASSPILGQATSTDTQYF
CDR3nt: TGTGCCAGCAGCCCGATACTGGGACAGGCTACTAGCACAGATACGCAGTATTTT

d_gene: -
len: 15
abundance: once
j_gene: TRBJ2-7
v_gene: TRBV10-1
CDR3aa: CASIRGLAVTYEQYF
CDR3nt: TGCGCCAGCATCCGCGGGTTGGCGGTTACCTACGAGCAGTACTTC

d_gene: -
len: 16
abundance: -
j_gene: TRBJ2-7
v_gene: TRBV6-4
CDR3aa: CASSDSMEQAAHEQYF
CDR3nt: TGTGCCAGCAGTGACTCGATGGAACAGGCTGCCCACGAGCAGTACTTC

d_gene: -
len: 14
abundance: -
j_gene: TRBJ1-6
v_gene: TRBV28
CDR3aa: CASSLSLFNSMLHF
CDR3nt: TGTGCCAGCAGTTTAAGCCTTTTCAACTCAATGCTCCACTTT

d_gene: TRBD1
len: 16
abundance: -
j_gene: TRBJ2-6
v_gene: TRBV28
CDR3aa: CASSLGTGSGANVLTF
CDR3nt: TGTGCCAGCAGTTTAGGGACAGGCTCTGGGGCCAACGTCCTGACTTTC

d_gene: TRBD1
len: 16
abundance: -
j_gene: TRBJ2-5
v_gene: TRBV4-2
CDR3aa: CASSQGTGTIGETQYF
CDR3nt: TGTGCCAGCAGCCAAGGGACAGGGACCATAGGGGAGACCCAGTACTTC

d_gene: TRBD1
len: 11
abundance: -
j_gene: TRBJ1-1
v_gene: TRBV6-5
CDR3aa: CASRTGPEAFF
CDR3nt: TGTGCCAGCAGGACAGGGCCTGAAGCTTTCTTT

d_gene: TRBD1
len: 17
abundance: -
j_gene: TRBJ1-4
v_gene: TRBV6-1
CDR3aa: CASSEYDRGATNEKLFF
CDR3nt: TGTGCCAGCAGTGAATACGACAGGGGGGCAACTAATGAAAAACTGTTTTTT

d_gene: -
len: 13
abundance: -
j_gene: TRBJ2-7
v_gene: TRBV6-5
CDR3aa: CASRPGSGNEQYF
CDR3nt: TGTGCCAGCAGACCGGGGTCGGGGAACGAGCAGTACTTC

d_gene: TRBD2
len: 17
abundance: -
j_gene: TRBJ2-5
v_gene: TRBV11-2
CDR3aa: CASSLRGAGGPMETQYF
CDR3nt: TGTGCCAGCAGCTTAAGGGGTGCGGGGGGGCCTATGGAGACCCAGTACTTC

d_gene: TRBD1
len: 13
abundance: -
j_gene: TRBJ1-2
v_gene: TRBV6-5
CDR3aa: CASSLRGTDGYTF
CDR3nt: TGTGCCAGCAGTTTAAGAGGGACAGATGGCTACACCTTC

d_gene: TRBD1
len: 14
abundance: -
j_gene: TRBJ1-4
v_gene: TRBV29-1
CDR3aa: CSVASGGESEKLFF
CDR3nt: TGCAGCGTTGCCTCAGGGGGTGAAAGTGAAAAACTGTTTTTT

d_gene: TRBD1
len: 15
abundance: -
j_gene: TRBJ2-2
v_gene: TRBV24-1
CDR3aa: CATSDRTGRTGELFF
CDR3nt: TGTGCCACCAGTGACCGGACAGGGCGAACCGGGGAGCTGTTTTTT

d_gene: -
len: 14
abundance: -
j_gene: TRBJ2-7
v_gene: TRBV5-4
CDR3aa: CASSLDQGGYEQYF
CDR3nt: TGTGCCAGCAGCTTGGACCAGGGGGGCTACGAGCAGTACTTC

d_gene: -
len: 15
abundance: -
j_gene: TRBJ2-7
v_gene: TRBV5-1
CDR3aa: CASSTALGGTDEQYF
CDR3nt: TGCGCCAGCAGCACCGCATTAGGGGGTACGGACGAGCAGTACTTC

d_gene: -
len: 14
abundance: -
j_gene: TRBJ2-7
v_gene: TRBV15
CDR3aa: CATSRDTASYEQYF
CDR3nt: TGTGCCACCAGCAGAGACACAGCATCCTACGAGCAGTACTTC

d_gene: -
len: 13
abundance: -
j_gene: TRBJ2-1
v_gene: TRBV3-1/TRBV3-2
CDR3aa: CASRGNSYNEQFF
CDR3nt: TGTGCCAGCAGGGGCAACTCCTACAATGAGCAGTTCTTC

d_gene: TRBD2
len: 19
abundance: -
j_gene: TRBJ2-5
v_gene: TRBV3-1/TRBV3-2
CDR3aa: CASSQDLPSGGPIQETQYF
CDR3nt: TGTGCCAGCAGCCAAGATTTGCCTAGCGGGGGGCCTATCCAAGAGACCCAGTACTTC

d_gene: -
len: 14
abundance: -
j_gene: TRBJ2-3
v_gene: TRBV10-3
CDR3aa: CAISDQRSTDTQYF
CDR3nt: TGTGCCATCAGTGATCAGCGGTCCACAGATACGCAGTATTTT

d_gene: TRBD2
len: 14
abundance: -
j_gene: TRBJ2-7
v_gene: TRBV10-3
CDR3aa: CAISGSGGAYEQYF
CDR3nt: TGTGCCATCAGTGGCAGCGGGGGGGCCTACGAGCAGTACTTC

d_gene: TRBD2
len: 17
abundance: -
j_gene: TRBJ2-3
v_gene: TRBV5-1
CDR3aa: CASSPGIASGMPDTQYF
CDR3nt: TGCGCCAGCAGCCCTGGGATTGCTAGCGGGATGCCAGATACGCAGTATTTT

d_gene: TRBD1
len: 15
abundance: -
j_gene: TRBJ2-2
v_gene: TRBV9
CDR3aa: CASREGTAYTGELFF
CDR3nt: TGTGCCAGCAGAGAAGGGACAGCTTACACCGGGGAGCTGTTTTTT